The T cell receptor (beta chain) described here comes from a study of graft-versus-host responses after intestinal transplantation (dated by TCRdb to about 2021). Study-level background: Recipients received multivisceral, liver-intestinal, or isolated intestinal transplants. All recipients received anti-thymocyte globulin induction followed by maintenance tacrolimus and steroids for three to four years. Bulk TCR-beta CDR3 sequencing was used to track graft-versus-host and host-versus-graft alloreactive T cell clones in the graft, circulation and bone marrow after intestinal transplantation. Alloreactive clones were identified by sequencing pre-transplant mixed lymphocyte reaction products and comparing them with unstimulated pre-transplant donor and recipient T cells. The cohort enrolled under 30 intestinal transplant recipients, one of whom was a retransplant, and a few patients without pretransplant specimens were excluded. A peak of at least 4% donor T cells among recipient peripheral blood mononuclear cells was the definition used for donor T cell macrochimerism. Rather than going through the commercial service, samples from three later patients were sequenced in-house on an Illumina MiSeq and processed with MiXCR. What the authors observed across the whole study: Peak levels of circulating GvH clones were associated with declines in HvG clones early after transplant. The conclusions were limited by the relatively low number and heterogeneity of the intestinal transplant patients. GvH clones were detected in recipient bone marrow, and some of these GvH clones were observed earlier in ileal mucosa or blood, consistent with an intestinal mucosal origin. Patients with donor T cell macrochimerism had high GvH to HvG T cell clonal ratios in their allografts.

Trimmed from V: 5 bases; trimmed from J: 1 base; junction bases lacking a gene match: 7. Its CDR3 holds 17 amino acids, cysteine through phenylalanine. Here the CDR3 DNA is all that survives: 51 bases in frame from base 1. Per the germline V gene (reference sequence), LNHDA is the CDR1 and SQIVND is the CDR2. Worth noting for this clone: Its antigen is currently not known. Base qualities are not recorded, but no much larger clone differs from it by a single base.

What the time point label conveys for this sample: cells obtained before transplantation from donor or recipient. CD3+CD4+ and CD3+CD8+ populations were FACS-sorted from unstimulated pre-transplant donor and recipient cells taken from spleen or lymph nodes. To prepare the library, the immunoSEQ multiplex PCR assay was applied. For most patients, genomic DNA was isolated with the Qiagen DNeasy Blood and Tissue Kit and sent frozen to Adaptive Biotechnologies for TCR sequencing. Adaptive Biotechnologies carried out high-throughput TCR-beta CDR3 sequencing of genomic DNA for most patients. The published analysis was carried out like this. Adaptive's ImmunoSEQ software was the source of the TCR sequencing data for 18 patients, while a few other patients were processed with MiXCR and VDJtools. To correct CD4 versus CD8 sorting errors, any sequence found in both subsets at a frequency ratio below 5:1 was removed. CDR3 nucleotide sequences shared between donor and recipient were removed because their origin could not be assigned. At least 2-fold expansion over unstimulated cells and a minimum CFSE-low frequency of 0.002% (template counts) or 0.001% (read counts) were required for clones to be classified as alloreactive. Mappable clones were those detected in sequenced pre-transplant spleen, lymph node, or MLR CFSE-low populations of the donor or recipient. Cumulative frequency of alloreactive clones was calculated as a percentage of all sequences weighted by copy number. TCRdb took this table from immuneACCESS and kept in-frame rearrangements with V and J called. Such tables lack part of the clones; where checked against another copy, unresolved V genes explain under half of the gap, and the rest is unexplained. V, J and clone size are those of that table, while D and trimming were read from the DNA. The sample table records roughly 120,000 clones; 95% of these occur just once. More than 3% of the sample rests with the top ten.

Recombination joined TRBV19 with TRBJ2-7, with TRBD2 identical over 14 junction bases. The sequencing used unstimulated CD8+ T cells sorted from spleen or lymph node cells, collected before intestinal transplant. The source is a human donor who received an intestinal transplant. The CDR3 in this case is CASSPGTSGSLSYEQYF. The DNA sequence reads TGTGCCAGTAGTCCCGGGACTAGCGGGAGCCTGTCCTACGAGCAGTACTTC.